This is a list of T cell receptor beta chains from one sample in a study of blood T cell repertoires in COVID-19. The assay was immunoSEQ multiplex PCR, and TCRdb's table has in-frame clones only and misses some. Of 150,000 to 200,000 clones listed, around 86% are singletons. Sequenced sample: peripheral blood. The receptors stem from an older woman with COVID-19, enrolled during active disease. CDR3s include the opening cysteine and the closing phenylalanine or tryptophan. The order of the fields is D gene, J gene, CDR3 length, clone size, V gene, CDR3 DNA, CDR3 protein. A D gene is named only where the DNA matches it firmly. A row's size may be missing; if present it is once, few, many or a size class.

>TRBD1|TRBJ1-1|14|-|TRBV3-1/TRBV3-2
TGTGCCAGCAGCCAGGGACAGGGGGACACTGAAGCTTTCTTT
CASSQGQGDTEAFF
>-|TRBJ2-1|14|-|TRBV5-4
TGTGCCAGCAGCTTGGCGGTCTCCTACAATGAGCAGTTCTTC
CASSLAVSYNEQFF
>TRBD2|TRBJ2-7|15|-|TRBV7-2
TGTGCCAGCAGCCCTACTAGCGGGAGACTCCACGAGCAGTACTTC
CASSPTSGRLHEQYF
>-|TRBJ2-7|13|-|TRBV29-1
TGCAGCGTCGAAGGGAGGCGGGGAACCGAGCAGTACTTC
CSVEGRRGTEQYF
>-|TRBJ2-3|16|-|TRBV5-6
TGTGCCAGCAGCGTACGGACACTAAGGTTCACAGATACGCAGTATTTT
CASSVRTLRFTDTQYF
>TRBD2|TRBJ2-5|22|-|TRBV14
TGTGCCAGCAGCCCGGCCGGGACTAGTCACGTAGGGTGGGAGGGAAGCCGTGAGACCCAGTACTTC
CASSPAGTSHVGWEGSRETQYF
>-|TRBJ1-2|15|once|TRBV2
TGTGCCAGCAGCCCTGAGGGGAGGGGGAACTATGGCTACACCTTC
CASSPEGRGNYGYTF
>-|TRBJ2-4|12|-|TRBV6-6
TGTGCCAGCGGGGACAAGAAAAACATTCAGTACTTC
CASGDKKNIQYF
>-|TRBJ2-3|23|few|TRBV7-8
TGTGCCAGCAGCCACCCAAAGTTGTCCGGGGGACAGAAGGACGACACTAGCACAGATACGCAGTATTTT
CASSHPKLSGGQKDDTSTDTQYF
>TRBD1|TRBJ1-5|13|few|TRBV10-3
TGTGCCATCAGTGTACAGGGGGATCAGCCCCAGCATTTT
CAISVQGDQPQHF
>-|TRBJ2-7|14|-|TRBV5-1
TGCGCCAGCAGCTTGGCTGGGGAGGCCTACGAGCAGTACTTC
CASSLAGEAYEQYF
>TRBD2|TRBJ2-7|16|-|TRBV25-1
TGTGCCAGCAGTGACCAAGGACTAGCAGTTACATACGAGCAGTACTTC
CASSDQGLAVTYEQYF
>TRBD1|TRBJ1-6|15|-|TRBV5-1
TGCGCCAGCAGTCAGGCTGGACAGGAGAATTCACCCCTCCACTTT
CASSQAGQENSPLHF